The 29 T cell receptor beta chains reported below all come from one sample, sequenced in a study of blood T cells in healthy people across ages. Using a J-beta primer mix together with a sample-barcoded 5' primer, a second PCR was run for about 7 to 12 cycles. Each CDR3 protein is one row after TCRdb ran MiXCR on the 5' RACE reads. The table has roughly 1,300,000 distinct CDR3 sequences, almost 60% seen once. The sequenced material came from blood. The receptor source for this set is a man aged 18 to 30 in good health.

The rearrangement joins TRBV27 to TRBJ2-7; no clear D. Trimming pared 8 bases from V and 0 bases from J, leaving 20 bases between. There are 16 residues in the CDR3. Germline-derived CDR1 and CDR2 are MNHEY and SMNVEV (reference sequence). The CDR3 reads CASHLDGRSSSYEQYF. The CDR3 region has the DNA TGTGCCAGCCACCTAGATGGACGGTCGAGCTCCTACGAGCAGTACTTC.

This clonotype occurred once. The V gene is TRBV20-1, the J gene TRBJ2-4; TRBD2 might be the D (6 bases). The J call may be mistaken, given a closer DNA end match to TRBJ2-7. This CDR3 spans 15 amino acids. The germline gives CDR1 DFQATT, CDR2 SNEGSKA (reference sequence). The CDR3 DNA sequence: TGCAGTGCTAGAGATCGAACGGCAGGAGGGTACGAGCAGTACTTC. Its translation: CSARDRTAGGYEQYF.

The V and J genes are TRBV29-1 and TRBJ2-1; 10 bases are a match to TRBD2. The CDR3 has 16 residues. Germline trimming cut 7 bases from V and 4 bases from J; bases unmatched to any gene: 13. Germline CDR1 and CDR2: SQVTM and ANQGSEA. CDR3 DNA: TGCAGCGCTTTAAAACTAGCGGGAAGTATTTACAATGAGCAGTTCTTC. Translating gives CSALKLAGSIYNEQFF.

This clonotype was detected a few times. The chain links TRBV3-1 to TRBJ1-1; D is uncertain. V lost 8 bases, J lost 3 bases, and 13 bases lay in between. Germline CDR1 and CDR2: LGHDT and YNNKEL (reference sequence). The CDR3 contains 13 residues. The CDR3 nucleotides read TGTGCCAGCCAGTTGTGGGAGGACACTGAAGCTTTCTTT. Translation: CASQLWEDTEAFF.

The chain is built from TRBV11-2 and TRBJ2-3, with D possibly being TRBD2 (5 bases). This CDR3 region has 15 residues. CDR1 is SGHAT and CDR2 is FQNNGV in the germline V gene. V gave up 6 bases and J gave up 5 bases, with 18 bases separating them. The CDR3 sequence: CASRGGGRVRDTQYF. CDR3 coding DNA: TGTGCCAGCAGGGGTGGTGGGAGAGTGAGAGATACGCAGTATTTT. Combining the CDR3 with reference TRBV11-2 and TRBJ2-3 gives the whole variable domain EAGVAQSPRYKIIEKRQSVAFWCNPISGHATLYWYQQILGQGPKLLIQFQNNGVVDDSQLPKDRFSAERLKGVDSTLKIQPAKLEDSAVYLCASRGGGRVRDTQYFGPGTRLTVL.

The DNA of the CDR3 is TGTGCCAGCACGCGGGAATGGAACACTGAAGCTTTCTTT. Translation gives CASTREWNTEAFF. The chain couples TRBV7-2 to TRBJ1-1; D not resolved. The CDR3 runs to 13 residues. V lost 7 bases and J 1 base, leaving 10 bases between the germline ends. The V gene's germline CDR1 is SGHTA and CDR2 FQGNSA.

This clonotype appeared a few times. This chain connects TRBV20-1 to TRBJ2-1; TRBD2 matches 12 bases. J was trimmed by 6 bases and V by 7 bases; bases with no gene match: 7. The germline V gene encodes CDR1 DFQATT and CDR2 SNEGSKA (reference sequence). This CDR3 comprises 14 residues. This CDR3 is CSGSTSGRINEQFF. CDR3 nucleotide sequence: TGCAGTGGCTCAACTAGCGGGAGGATCAATGAGCAGTTCTTC.

This rearrangement joins TRBV7-9 to TRBJ1-3; D not resolved. V lost 8 bases and J lost 4, with 6 bases in between. The germline gives CDR1 SEHNR, CDR2 FQNEAQ (reference sequence). The CDR3 consists of 11 residues. The CDR3 loop reads CASGQGNTIYF. CDR3 coding DNA: TGTGCCAGCGGGCAAGGAAACACCATATATTTT.

This clonotype was counted only a few times. The V gene is TRBV25-1, the J gene TRBJ1-4; D perhaps matches TRBD1 (6 bases). Deletions cut 1 base from V and 5 bases from J, with 17 bases between. Germline V lookup: CDR1 MGHDK, CDR2 SYGVNS. This CDR3 is 17 amino acids long. This CDR3 reads CASSEFSAGTRNEKLFF. The CDR3 nucleotides read TGTGCCAGCAGTGAATTTTCGGCAGGGACAAGAAATGAAAAACTGTTTTTT.

Only a few counts were recorded for this clonotype. The rearrangement joins TRBV20-1 to TRBJ1-5; D gene unclear. Germline V gives CDR1 DFQATT, CDR2 SNEGSKA (reference sequence). The CDR3 length is 13 residues. V was shortened by 7 bases and J by 1 base, with 11 bases between the two germline ends. In DNA form, the CDR3 reads TGCAGTGTCCCAATTGACAGCAATCAGCCCCAGCATTTT. Its translation is CSVPIDSNQPQHF.

This rearrangement joins TRBV3-1 to TRBJ2-5; maybe TRBD2 (5 bases). Germline CDR1 is LGHDT and CDR2 is YNNKEL (reference sequence). V was shortened by 1 base and J by 2 bases, with 14 bases between the two germline ends. The CDR3 has 16 residues. CDR3 amino acids: CASSQVAGFGQETQYF. The CDR3 region has the DNA TGTGCCAGCAGCCAAGTTGCGGGTTTCGGTCAAGAGACCCAGTACTTC.

The rearrangement links TRBV6-5 to TRBJ1-5, with unresolved D. Germline values: CDR1 MNHEY, CDR2 SVGAGI. Trimming stripped 6 bases from V and 0 bases from J, with 12 bases between. CDR3 length: 15 residues. The CDR3, as DNA: TGTGCCAGCAGACGACGGGCTCATAGCAATCAGCCCCAGCATTTT. Amino acid sequence: CASRRRAHSNQPQHF.

The chain joins TRBV28 to TRBJ2-3; 8 nucleotides line up with TRBD2. Trimming took 6 bases from V and 2 from J; bases not matched to a gene: 16. The CDR3 runs to 18 residues. CDR1 and CDR2 (germline): MDHEN, SYDVKM. The CDR3 reads CASSPGGGLPDTTDTQYF. CDR3 bases: TGTGCCAGCAGCCCCGGGGGGGGTTTACCAGATACCACAGATACGCAGTATTTT.

The chain has TRBV19 and TRBJ2-6, with D perhaps being TRBD1 or TRBD2 (5 bases each). The V gene's germline CDR1 is LNHDA and CDR2 SQIVND (reference sequence). Trimming removed 4 bases at V and 2 bases at J, with 12 bases between. The CDR3 has 16 residues. CDR3 protein: CASSNQRGTGANVLTF. CDR3 sequence (DNA): TGTGCCAGTAGTAATCAACGGGGCACTGGGGCCAACGTCCTGACTTTC. Filled out from reference TRBV19 and TRBJ2-6, the complete variable domain reads DGGITQSPKYLFRKEGQNVTLSCEQNLNHDAMYWYRQDPGQGLRLIYYSQIVNDFQKGDIAEGYSVSREKKESFPLTVTSAQKNPTAFYLCASSNQRGTGANVLTFGAGSRLTVL.

The CDR3, as DNA: TGCGCCAGCAGCTACGACGGATCCCCCTACGAGCAGTACTTC. Translation gives CASSYDGSPYEQYF. The chain is built from TRBV5-1 and TRBJ2-7; no clear D gene. CDR3 size: 14 residues. Trimming took 3 bases from V and 2 from J, leaving 12 bases between them. The germline V gene has CDR1 SGHRS and CDR2 YFSETQ.

This clonotype was picked up one time. The chain employs TRBV4-1 and TRBJ2-4; TRBD2 agrees at 8 bases. Germline V gives CDR1 MGHRA, CDR2 YSYEKL. The CDR3 extends over 20 amino acids. With 1 base clipped from V and 3 bases from J, the junction kept 17 bases outside the gene matches. The DNA of the CDR3 is TGCGCCAGCAGCCAAGGGACGGGAGGGACGGCCTGGCTCTTCAAAAACATTCAGTACTTC. This sequence encodes CASSQGTGGTAWLFKNIQYF.

This clonotype was detected only a few times. The V call is TRBV27, the J call TRBJ1-1; D unresolved. Deletions cut 8 bases from V and 3 bases from J, with 13 bases between. Germline CDR1 reads MNHEY; CDR2 reads SMNVEV (reference sequence). The CDR3 length is 13 residues. CDR3 sequence reads: CASSERGYTEAFF. The CDR3 nucleotides read TGTGCCAGCTCCGAGAGAGGTTACACTGAAGCTTTCTTT.

V and J are TRBV11-2 and TRBJ2-5; D gene unclear. The DNA end is a closer match to TRBJ2-7, so the J assignment may be wrong. This CDR3 spans 13 amino acids. The germline CDR1 and CDR2 sequences are SGHAT and FQNNGV. This CDR3 reads CASSPQLWYEQYF. CDR3 nucleotides: TGTGCCAGCAGCCCCCAGTTATGGTACGAGCAGTACTTC.

In this sample, this clonotype turned up a few times. V is TRBV6-5 and J is TRBJ1-1, with D possibly being TRBD1 (6 bases). The V gene's germline CDR1 is MNHEY and CDR2 SVGAGI. This CDR3 has 12 residues. Trimming took off 8 bases at V and 4 bases at J, with 11 bases between the two ends. As DNA, the CDR3 is TGTGCCAGCTCCGAGGGGGTCACTGAAGCTTTCTTT. Protein: CASSEGVTEAFF.

V gene TRBV29-1 combines with J gene TRBJ2-7; D tentatively reads TRBD1 or TRBD2 (5 bases each). Matching the DNA end better, TRBJ2-1 makes the J call doubtful. The CDR3 spans 11 residues. CDR1 and CDR2 from the germline V gene are SQVTM and ANQGSEA. The CDR3 region has the DNA TGCAGCGTCGCTGAGGGGACTGAGCAGTTCTTC. Its protein product is CSVAEGTEQFF.

This clonotype appeared once. The chain has TRBV9 and TRBJ1-2; 7 nucleotides agree with TRBD1. From germline, CDR1 is SGDLS and CDR2 YYNGEE. The CDR3 consists of 14 residues. After removal of 0 bases from V and 5 bases from J, the junction contained 4 bases not matched to a gene. The CDR3 nucleotides read TGTGCCAGCAGCGTAGGCGAACAGGGGTATGGCTACACCTTC. Translating it yields CASSVGEQGYGYTF.

This clonotype turned up a few times. This CDR3 is CSVTTKGTYEQYF. CDR3 nucleotide sequence: TGCAGCGTCACCACCAAGGGGACCTACGAGCAGTACTTC. V is TRBV29-1 and J is TRBJ2-7; maybe TRBD1 (5 bases). The V end was cut by 6 bases, the J end by 2 bases, with 14 bases between. CDR1 SQVTM and CDR2 ANQGSEA come from the germline V gene. The CDR3 extends over 13 amino acids.

The rearrangement links TRBV27 to TRBJ2-1; D not resolved. CDR1 and CDR2 (germline): MNHEY, SMNVEV (reference sequence). The CDR3 is 14 amino acids. V was pared by 5 bases and J by 4 bases, with 12 bases between. The CDR3 region has the DNA TGTGCCAGCAGTAAGTGGAATCAATACAATGAGCAGTTCTTC. Translating it yields CASSKWNQYNEQFF.

The chain employs TRBV2 and TRBJ1-2; the D gene is possibly TRBD1 (5 bases). Germline CDR1 SNHLY, CDR2 FYNNEI. V was pared by 1 base and J by 10 bases, with 10 bases between. CDR3 size: 12 residues. CDR3 sequence: CASSEVTVPYTF. CDR3 in DNA: TGTGCCAGCAGTGAAGTGACAGTTCCCTACACCTTC.

For the CDR3, the DNA is TGCGCCAGCAGTGAGTCGAGCCCGGGAACCTACGAGCAGTACTTC. It codes for CASSESSPGTYEQYF. This chain uses TRBV10-2 with TRBJ2-4; D possibly corresponds to TRBD2 (5 bases). Near its end, the DNA agrees better with TRBJ2-7, so the J call may be wrong. Germline CDR1 WSHSY, CDR2 SAAADI. The CDR3 totals 15 residues.

The chain recombines TRBV4-2 with TRBJ1-4; D possibly corresponds to TRBD1 (5 bases). The CDR3 runs to 15 residues. CDR1 is LGHNA, CDR2 YNFKEQ, per germline. V shed 4 bases and J shed 8 bases, with 17 bases lying between them. This CDR3 is CASSLPVGTLEKLFF. The CDR3 DNA sequence: TGTGCCAGCAGCCTCCCGGTGGGGACTTTGGAAAAACTGTTTTTT.

This chain joins TRBV10-3 and TRBJ2-4, with TRBD1 matching over 10 bases. The DNA matches TRBJ2-7 better at its end, which makes the J call doubtful. The germline gives CDR1 ENHRY, CDR2 SYGVKD. The length of the CDR3 is 14 residues. CDR3 amino acids: CAISATGGGYEQYF. Here the CDR3 DNA reads TGTGCCATCAGTGCGACAGGGGGCGGGTACGAGCAGTACTTC.

The chain carries TRBV20-1 and TRBJ2-4; possibly TRBD2 for D (5 bases). The length of the CDR3 is 12 residues. V was cut by 6 bases and J by 7 bases, with 13 bases left in between. CDR1 and CDR2 (germline): DFQATT, SNEGSKA (reference sequence). The CDR3 loop is CSATRTGNIQYF. DNA of the CDR3: TGCAGTGCCACTCGCACGGGGAACATTCAGTACTTC.

This clonotype was seen once. The junction does not match germline at one end; this may be a read error. CDR3 residues: CASSSTRQGLAKNIRYF. The CDR3 nucleotides read TGTGCCAGCAGTTCCACCCGACAGGGCCTAGCCAAAAACATTCGGTACTTC. The chain joins TRBV28 to TRBJ2-4, with 7 bases identical to TRBD1. The CDR3 sequence is 17 residues long. Per the germline V gene, CDR1 is MDHEN and CDR2 is SYDVKM.